A selection of T cell receptor beta chains follows, all from one sample in a study of OX40 agonist ivuxolimab in advanced cancers. Repertoires were generated with immunoSEQ multiplex PCR, while TCRdb's copy carries only in-frame clones and drops some. The sample gives approximately 75,000 clones, 70% to 90% of which show up once; 6.1% is in the top ten. The sequenced sample was CD4+ or CD8+ T cells sorted from blood, obtained in a trial of the OX40 agonist ivuxolimab. The receptors here all came from an adult with an advanced solid tumor such as melanoma, head and neck, liver or kidney cancer. Each CDR3 is given with its conserved first and last residue. The D gene is left open where the match is weak. Size is stated for part of the rows, as once, few or many counts, or as a class when the clone is expanded.

len	abundance	d_gene	j_gene	v_gene	CDR3aa	CDR3nt
15	.	.	TRBJ1-4	TRBV2	CASSPQGATNEKLFF	TGTGCCAGCAGTCCTCAGGGTGCAACTAATGAAAAACTGTTTTTT
15	.	.	TRBJ1-5	TRBV19	CASGGLGGRNQPQHF	TGTGCCAGTGGGGGCTTGGGTGGACGCAATCAGCCCCAGCATTTT
13	once	.	TRBJ1-4	TRBV15	CATRNRGNEKLFF	TGTGCCACCAGGAATAGAGGGAATGAAAAACTGTTTTTT
12	once	.	TRBJ1-5	TRBV2	CASKLSNQPQHF	TGTGCCAGCAAACTAAGCAATCAGCCCCAGCATTTT
17	.	.	TRBJ1-2	TRBV5-8	CASSWAGEAPPNYGYTF	TGTGCCAGCAGCTGGGCAGGAGAAGCGCCCCCTAACTATGGCTACACCTTC
13	.	.	TRBJ1-3	TRBV12-5	CASGIRTGNTIYF	TGTGCTAGTGGTATCCGGACGGGAAACACCATATATTTT
13	.	.	TRBJ2-4	TRBV9	CASSVTEQNIQYF	TGTGCCAGCAGCGTAACGGAACAAAACATTCAGTACTTC
13	.	.	TRBJ1-2	TRBV25-1	CASSESSIYGYTF	TGTGCCAGCAGTGAATCCAGCATCTATGGCTACACCTTC
15	.	.	TRBJ1-2	TRBV19	CASSVSRGPGYGYTF	TGTGCCAGTAGTGTCTCTCGGGGGCCTGGCTATGGCTACACCTTC
15	.	TRBD1	TRBJ2-1	TRBV6-5	CASSYGGQSYNEQFF	TGTGCCAGCAGTTACGGGGGACAGTCCTACAATGAGCAGTTCTTC
13	.	TRBD1	TRBJ1-2	TRBV11-2	CASSLDRGPGYTF	TGTGCCAGCAGCCTTGACAGGGGGCCGGGCTACACCTTC
14	.	TRBD1	TRBJ1-2	TRBV5-1	CASSGTDRRYGYTF	TGCGCCAGCAGTGGGACAGACCGACGCTATGGCTACACCTTC
13	.	.	TRBJ1-2	TRBV6-1	CASSEQSPGGYTF	TGTGCCAGCAGTGAACAGTCTCCCGGGGGCTACACCTTC
20	once	TRBD2	TRBJ2-2	TRBV5-1	CASSLKPGTSGGQYTGELFF	TGCGCCAGCAGCTTAAAACCCGGGACTAGCGGGGGGCAATACACCGGGGAGCTGTTTTTT
16	once	.	TRBJ2-5	TRBV12-5	CASGLVSQGWGETQYF	TGTGCTAGTGGTTTGGTCAGCCAGGGGTGGGGGGAGACCCAGTACTTC
14	.	.	TRBJ1-2	TRBV28	CASTYGGTGYGYTF	TGTGCCAGCACCTACGGGGGCACGGGATATGGCTACACCTTC
15	.	TRBD2	TRBJ2-3	TRBV7-9	CASSSIAGAADTQYF	TGTGCCAGCAGCTCTATAGCGGGAGCCGCCGATACGCAGTATTTT
14	.	TRBD1	TRBJ2-5	TRBV6-5	CASSYFRGQETQYF	TGTGCCAGCAGTTACTTCAGGGGGCAGGAGACCCAGTACTTC
15	.	.	TRBJ1-2	TRBV5-4	CASSQDRSLNYGYTF	TGCGCCAGCAGCCAAGATCGGTCCCTAAACTATGGCTACACCTTC
13	.	.	TRBJ2-2	TRBV6-6	CASSYGNSGELFF	TGTGCCAGCAGTTACGGGAATTCCGGGGAGCTGTTTTTT
12	.	.	TRBJ1-2	TRBV11-2	CASSLDHYGYTF	TGTGCCAGCAGCTTAGATCACTATGGCTACACCTTC
16	.	TRBD1	TRBJ2-3	TRBV10-3	CAISGGQGLFTDTQYF	TGTGCCATCAGCGGGGGACAGGGCCTTTTCACAGATACGCAGTATTTT
14	.	.	TRBJ2-3	TRBV7-9	CASSLDLRTDTQYF	TGTGCCAGCAGCTTAGATCTACGCACAGATACGCAGTATTTT
14	.	.	TRBJ2-1	TRBV7-9	CASSFLGGTTEQFF	TGTGCCAGCAGCTTCCTCGGCGGGACGACGGAGCAGTTCTTC
13	.	.	TRBJ1-5	TRBV4-3	CASSQDAGWPQHF	TGCGCCAGCAGCCAAGACGCAGGCTGGCCCCAGCATTTT
14	.	.	TRBJ2-5	TRBV19	CASSREGAGETQYF	TGTGCCAGTAGTAGAGAGGGGGCGGGGGAGACCCAGTACTTC
16	.	TRBD2	TRBJ2-1	TRBV5-1	CASSPQAGGTYNEQFF	TGCGCCAGCAGCCCACAAGCGGGAGGAACCTACAATGAGCAGTTCTTC
11	.	.	TRBJ1-1	TRBV20-1	CSARSEPEAFF	TGCAGTGCTAGATCTGAACCTGAAGCTTTCTTT
15	.	TRBD2	TRBJ2-2	TRBV19	CASRTGRGDTGELFF	TGTGCCAGTAGGACTGGGAGGGGCGACACCGGGGAGCTGTTTTTT
10	.	.	TRBJ1-1	TRBV11-2	CASSSREAFF	TGTGCCAGCAGCTCCAGGGAAGCTTTCTTT
16	.	TRBD1	TRBJ1-1	TRBV11-2	CASSFGIQGAGTEAFF	TGTGCCAGCAGCTTTGGTATACAGGGGGCCGGGACTGAAGCTTTCTTT
14	.	.	TRBJ1-5	TRBV6-5	CASSLQGPNQPQHF	TGTGCCAGCAGTTTACAGGGCCCGAATCAGCCCCAGCATTTT
15	.	.	TRBJ2-2	TRBV18	CASSPPTKNTGELFF	TGTGCCAGCTCACCACCAACCAAGAACACCGGGGAGCTGTTTTTT
12	.	.	TRBJ1-2	TRBV23-1	CASKQIAWGYTF	TGCGCCAGCAAGCAGATCGCGTGGGGCTACACCTTC
18	.	TRBD2	TRBJ2-2	TRBV7-9	CASSRTSGRYRGTGELFF	TGTGCCAGCAGCCGGACTAGCGGGAGGTATCGTGGCACCGGGGAGCTGTTTTTT
15	.	.	TRBJ2-2	TRBV9	CASTESAPATGELFF	TGTGCCAGCACCGAATCGGCCCCAGCCACCGGGGAGCTGTTTTTT
13	few	TRBD1	TRBJ2-7	TRBV10-3	CAIKTGEGYEQYF	TGTGCCATCAAGACAGGGGAAGGCTACGAGCAGTACTTC
16	.	.	TRBJ1-1	TRBV5-1	CASSSNTGRKSTEAFF	TGCGCCAGCAGTTCAAACACGGGAAGAAAGAGCACTGAAGCTTTCTTT
14	.	.	TRBJ1-3	TRBV7-9	CASSPSWAGNTIYF	TGTGCCAGCAGTCCGAGCTGGGCTGGAAACACCATATATTTT
13	few	.	TRBJ1-1	TRBV5-1	CASSLAAGLGAFF	TGCGCCAGCAGCTTGGCCGCAGGCTTGGGAGCTTTCTTT
14	.	.	TRBJ2-7	TRBV7-7	CASSLAEGTYEQYF	TGTGCTAGCAGCTTAGCGGAGGGGACCTACGAGCAGTACTTC
15	.	.	TRBJ2-7	TRBV19	CASSSESPRTYEQYF	TGTGCCAGTAGTAGTGAATCCCCCAGAACCTACGAGCAGTACTTC
13	.	.	TRBJ2-7	TRBV7-8	CASSLQGPTEQYF	TGTGCCAGCAGCTTACAGGGGCCTACCGAGCAGTACTTC
13	once	.	TRBJ2-5	TRBV11-1	CASSLGLTETQYF	TGTGCCAGCAGCTTAGGCCTGACGGAGACCCAGTACTTC
14	.	TRBD1	TRBJ2-7	TRBV18	CASSKLQGAYEQYF	TGTGCCAGCTCAAAATTACAGGGGGCCTACGAGCAGTACTTC
15	.	.	TRBJ2-2	TRBV7-3	CASSPGAASTGELFF	TGTGCCAGCAGCCCCGGGGCCGCATCCACCGGGGAGCTGTTTTTT
15	once	TRBD1	TRBJ1-1	TRBV7-2	CASRVIQGVNTEAFF	TGTGCCAGCAGGGTCATCCAGGGGGTTAACACTGAAGCTTTCTTT
15	.	.	TRBJ1-2	TRBV4-3	CASSRGGGQFYGYTF	TGCGCCAGCAGCCGGGGGGGAGGACAGTTCTATGGCTACACCTTC
13	.	.	TRBJ2-7	TRBV7-3	CASSLNSYHEQYF	TGTGCCAGCAGCTTGAATAGCTACCACGAGCAGTACTTC
17	.	.	TRBJ2-2	TRBV28	CASSLYLSILDTGELFF	TGTGCCAGCAGTTTATACCTCAGTATTTTGGACACCGGGGAGCTGTTTTTT